This entry features one T cell receptor (beta chain) sequence. The table came from immunoSEQ multiplex PCR; TCRdb's copy has only in-frame clones and leaves some out. This table has under 15,000 clones, 85% appearing once. This sample is drawn from a study of immune evolution from preneoplasia to lung adenocarcinoma. The length of the CDR3 is 16 residues. With 5 bases removed from V and 0 bases from J, the gap between germline ends came to 14 bases. Germline CDR1 and CDR2: MDHEN and SYDVKM. This receptor was taken from an older donor with lung adenocarcinoma. The chain links TRBV28 to TRBJ1-5; D remains ambiguous. The sequenced material came from FFPE lung adenocarcinoma in situ tissue. The CDR3 DNA is TGTGCCAGCAGTCCTACTACGAAGGGTAGCAATCAGCCCCAGCATTTT. It yields the protein CASSPTTKGSNQPQHF.